The 17 T cell receptor beta chains below come from one sample, sequenced in a study of cytomegalovirus exposure and HLA in healthy donors. It was with 60 Vbeta and 13 Jbeta primers that the PCR ran. Generated by immunoSEQ multiplex PCR, the TCRdb table keeps only in-frame clones and is missing some. The sample has 130,000 or so clones; about 80% are singletons. Sequenced input: PBMCs. The receptors were sampled from a man between 18 and 29 years old in good health and CMV-seronegative.

CDR3 in amino acids: CASSSMTGGHTEAFF. The CDR3 region has the DNA TGTGCCAGCAGTTCCATGACAGGGGGGCACACTGAAGCTTTCTTT. The V gene is TRBV6-5, the J gene TRBJ1-1; 9 positions match TRBD1. The CDR3 extends over 15 amino acids. Unmatched junction bases numbered 6, after V lost 4 bases and J lost 3 bases. The germline V gene encodes CDR1 MNHEY and CDR2 SVGAGI.

This sequence joins TRBV6-6 and TRBJ1-2, with 9 bases matching TRBD1. Looked up from germline, CDR1 is MNHNY and CDR2 is SVGAGI (reference sequence). The CDR3 contains 14 residues. V shed 4 bases and J 6 bases; nucleotides not matched to a gene: 6. The CDR3 DNA follows: TGTGCCAGCAGTTCAGACAGGGGGGCTGATGGCTACACCTTC. Amino acid sequence: CASSSDRGADGYTF.

The chain combines TRBV27 with TRBJ1-6; D call uncertain. Trimming took off 6 bases at V and 8 bases at J, with 17 bases between the two ends. CDR1 is MNHEY, CDR2 SMNVEV, per germline (reference sequence). The CDR3 totals 15 residues. The CDR3 DNA is TGTGCCAGCAGAATGAGCTCGAGTAGAGATTCACCCCTCCACTTT. This codes for CASRMSSSRDSPLHF.

Only one count was recorded for this clone. The J gene is TRBJ2-1, the V gene TRBV19; tentatively, D is TRBD1 (8 bases). The CDR3 consists of 14 residues. V dropped 1 base and J dropped 9 bases, with 13 bases sitting between them. CDR1 and CDR2 from the germline V gene are LNHDA and SQIVND (reference sequence). Here the CDR3 DNA reads TGTGCCAGTAGTATAGTAAACAGGGGGGGTGAGCAGTTCTTC. Translated, it gives CASSIVNRGGEQFF.

Remarks on this clone: This same CDR3 is encoded by further DNA sequences in the sample. V gene TRBV6-1 combines with J gene TRBJ2-5, with 9 bases lining up with TRBD2. This CDR3 has 15 residues. J lost 2 bases, V lost 0 bases, and 1 base had no gene match. CDR1 and CDR2 (germline): MNHNS, SASEGT. The CDR3 sequence is CASSEAAGGQETQYF. The CDR3 DNA reads TGTGCCAGCAGTGAAGCTGCGGGGGGGCAAGAGACCCAGTACTTC.

The chain has TRBV6-1 and TRBJ1-5, with D possibly matching TRBD1 (6 bases). The CDR3 loop spans 13 amino acids. The germline V gene has CDR1 MNHNS and CDR2 SASEGT. The V end was cut by 2 bases, the J end by 6 bases, with 8 bases between. DNA of the CDR3: TGTGCCAGCAGTGAACGGACAGCTCAGCCCCAGCATTTT. Translation gives CASSERTAQPQHF.

The CDR3 region has the DNA TGTGCCAGCAGCCCCCGGGGGGGGGCGAACGAGCAGTACTTC. This gives the protein CASSPRGGANEQYF. The chain uses TRBV13 and TRBJ2-7; TRBD2 aligns across 8 bases. V lost 5 bases, J lost 5 bases, and 8 bases stayed unmatched. In germline, CDR1 is PRHDT, CDR2 FYEKMQ (reference sequence). CDR3 length: 14 residues.

This chain connects TRBV14 to TRBJ1-1; 12 nucleotides agree with TRBD1. The CDR3 has 18 residues. Germline-derived CDR1 and CDR2 are SGHDN and FVKESK. V lost 4 bases to trimming and J lost 3 bases; unmatched junction nucleotides: 12. The CDR3 is CASSRRGGTGGVYTEAFF. CDR3 DNA sequence: TGTGCCAGCAGCCGTCGAGGTGGGACAGGGGGCGTATACACTGAAGCTTTCTTT.

The rearrangement links TRBV7-9 to TRBJ2-2; TRBD1 matches at 9 bases. CDR1 and CDR2 from the germline V gene are SEHNR and FQNEAQ (reference sequence). With 2 bases clipped from V and 7 bases from J, the junction kept 14 bases outside the gene matches. The CDR3 consists of 18 residues. CDR3 in amino acids: CASSLKMLDRGKVGELFF. Here the CDR3 DNA reads TGTGCCAGCAGCTTAAAGATGTTGGACAGGGGTAAAGTCGGGGAGCTGTTTTTT.

The rearrangement links TRBV29-1 to TRBJ1-1, with 7 bases lining up with TRBD1. From germline, CDR1 is SQVTM and CDR2 ANQGSEA. This CDR3 contains 14 residues. V trimming: 1 base; J trimming: 1 base; junction bases outside the gene matches: 3. The CDR3 region has the DNA TGCAGCGTTGAAGGAGGGGGCAGGAACACTGAAGCTTTCTTT. This sequence encodes CSVEGGGRNTEAFF.

The chain has TRBV15 and TRBJ1-5; TRBD1 agrees at 7 bases. Per the germline V gene, CDR1 is LNHNV and CDR2 is YYDKDF (reference sequence). The junction had 27 bases not matched to a gene; V was cut back by 6 bases and J by 7 bases. This CDR3 comprises 20 residues. The CDR3 reads CATSSFSRGQTRSLSQPQHF. The DNA of the CDR3 is TGTGCCACCAGTTCATTCTCCCGGGGACAGACGCGGAGCTTATCCCAGCCCCAGCATTTT. The full variable domain, rest sourced from reference TRBV15 and TRBJ1-5, is DAMVIQNPRYQVTQFGKPVTLSCSQTLNHNVMYWYQQKSSQAPKLLFHYYDKDFNNEADTPDNFQSRRPNTSFCFLDIRSPGLGDTAMYLCATSSFSRGQTRSLSQPQHFGDGTRLSIL.

V usage is TRBV5-1 and J usage is TRBJ2-1, with unresolved D. Trimming took off 4 bases at V and 5 bases at J, with 7 bases between the two ends. CDR3 length: 12 residues. Germline assignment: CDR1 SGHRS and CDR2 YFSETQ. DNA of the CDR3: TGCGCCAGCAGCCTAAGAAACAATGAGCAGTTCTTC. Its protein is CASSLRNNEQFF.

The CDR3: CASSPSQSGGSWQYF. The CDR3 DNA reads as TGTGCCAGCAGCCCCTCCCAGAGCGGGGGGTCATGGCAGTATTTT. The chain is built from TRBV7-2 and TRBJ2-3; 9 nucleotides match TRBD2. In germline, CDR1 is SGHTA, CDR2 FQGNSA. V gave up 5 bases and J gave up 11 bases; unmatched junction bases: 14. The CDR3 extends over 15 amino acids. Using reference TRBV7-2 and TRBJ2-3 for the parts outside the CDR3, the full variable domain is GAGVSQSPSNKVTEKGKDVELRCDPISGHTALYWYRQSLGQGLEFLIYFQGNSAPDKSGLPSDRFSAERTGGSVSTLTIQRTQQEDSAVYLCASSPSQSGGSWQYFGPGTRLTVL.

V gene TRBV10-2 combines with J gene TRBJ2-2; 7 positions match TRBD2. This CDR3 is 14 amino acids long. The germline V gene has CDR1 WSHSY and CDR2 SAAADI. The trim removed 6 bases at V and 7 bases at J, leaving 8 bases unmatched. CDR3 sequence reads: CASSHGLVGGELFF. CDR3 DNA sequence: TGCGCCAGCAGCCATGGACTAGTCGGCGGGGAGCTGTTTTTT.

A word on this clone: Sequence at one end of the junction differs from germline and may be a read error. This sequence joins TRBV6-6 and TRBJ2-7; 9 bases are shared with TRBD2. This CDR3 is built from 13 residues. Germline assignment: CDR1 MNHNY and CDR2 SVGAGI (reference sequence). CDR3 region: CASSSLAGGEMDF. For the CDR3, the DNA is TGTGCCAGCAGTTCCCTCGCGGGAGGGGAGATGGACTTC.

V gene TRBV6-1 combines with J gene TRBJ2-1; 8 bases fit TRBD1. Germline V gene data show CDR1 as MNHNS and CDR2 as SASEGT. The V gene end was trimmed by 3 bases and the J gene end by 8 bases; junction bases not matched to a gene: 6. The CDR3 extends over 14 amino acids. The DNA for the CDR3 is TGTGCCAGCAGTGACAGGGGGCTCAACTATGAGCAGTTCTTC. Residues: CASSDRGLNYEQFF.

The chain employs TRBV11-2 and TRBJ1-3, with a weak D call TRBD1 (5 bases). The CDR3 length is 16 residues. Germline V gene sequence: CDR1 SGHAT, CDR2 FQNNGV. Trimming removed 2 bases from V and 4 bases from J, with 15 bases in between. CDR3 DNA sequence: TGTGCCAGCAGCTTATCAAAAGGGGTTTCGGGAAACACCATATATTTT. Its translation is CASSLSKGVSGNTIYF.